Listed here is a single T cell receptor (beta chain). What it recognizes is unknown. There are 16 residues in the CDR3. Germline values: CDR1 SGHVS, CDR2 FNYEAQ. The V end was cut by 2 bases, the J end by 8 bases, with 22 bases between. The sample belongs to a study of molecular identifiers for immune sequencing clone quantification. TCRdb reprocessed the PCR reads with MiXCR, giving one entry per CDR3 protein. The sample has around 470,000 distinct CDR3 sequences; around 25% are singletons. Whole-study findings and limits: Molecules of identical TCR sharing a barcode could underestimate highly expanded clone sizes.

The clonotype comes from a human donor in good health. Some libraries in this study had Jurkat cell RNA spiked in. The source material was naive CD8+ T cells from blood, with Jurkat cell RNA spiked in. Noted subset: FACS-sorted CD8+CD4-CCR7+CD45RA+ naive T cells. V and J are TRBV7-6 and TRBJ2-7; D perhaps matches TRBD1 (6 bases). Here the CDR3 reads CASSLLSGGGFYKQYF. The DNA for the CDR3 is TGTGCCAGCAGCTTACTTAGTGGGGGCGGCTTTTACAAGCAGTACTTC.